This is a list of T cell receptor beta chains from one sample in a study of a mutant IDH1 vaccine in newly diagnosed glioma. Produced via immunoSEQ multiplex PCR; TCRdb's table is partial and in-frame only. In the table there are about 30,000 clones, around 80% of which are singletons. Sequencing used PBMCs, obtained from a glioma patient treated with radiotherapy, temozolomide or both. The receptors originated from a man in his thirties or forties with glioma. Each CDR3 is given with its conserved first and last residue. A D gene is named only where the DNA matches it firmly. A clone size is listed for some rows: how often the clone was seen (once, few, many), or a class if it is expanded.

>NA|NA|TRBJ2-7|TRBV5-1
TGCGCCAGCAGCTTGGGACAGGCCACCTACGAGCAGTACTTC
CASSLGQATYEQYF
>NA|NA|TRBJ1-1|TRBV10-3
TGTGCCATCAAGCCAGGGGTGAACACTGAAGCTTTCTTT
CAIKPGVNTEAFF
>few|NA|TRBJ2-6|TRBV27
TGTGCCAGCAGTTTATTGGCCTCTGGGGCCAACGTCCTGACTTTC
CASSLLASGANVLTF
>NA|TRBD1|TRBJ1-4|TRBV4-2
TGTGCCAGCAGTCCCACGGCCAGGGGGAATGAAAAACTGTTTTTT
CASSPTARGNEKLFF
>NA|TRBD1|TRBJ1-2|TRBV4-2
TGTGCCAGCAGCCAATTCCGGACAGGAATAATTAACTATGGCTACACCTTC
CASSQFRTGIINYGYTF
>NA|NA|TRBJ2-6|TRBV6-5
TGTGCCAGCAGTGCGGGGTTCTCTGGGGCCAACGTCCTGACTTTC
CASSAGFSGANVLTF
>NA|NA|TRBJ2-2|TRBV14
TGTGCCAGCAGCCAATTGCGTGGCGGGGAGCTGTTTTTT
CASSQLRGGELFF
>few|TRBD1|TRBJ1-2|TRBV11-2
TGTGCCAGCAGCAGTGACAGGGGGAGGGGCTACACCTTC
CASSSDRGRGYTF
>NA|TRBD1|TRBJ2-1|TRBV9
TGTGCCAGCAGCCCTCGGACAGGGGGCAATGAGCAGTTCTTC
CASSPRTGGNEQFF
>NA|NA|TRBJ2-1|TRBV30
TGTGCCTGGAGTAGACCCGGGTGGGCAGGGAGAGAGCAGTTCTTC
CAWSRPGWAGREQFF
>NA|TRBD1|TRBJ2-5|TRBV5-1
TGCGCCAGCAGCTTGGCCCAGGGGGCTATCGGGGAGACCCAGTACTTC
CASSLAQGAIGETQYF
>NA|NA|TRBJ1-4|TRBV20-1
TGCAGTGCTACCCGCGGCGAAAAACTGTTTTTT
CSATRGEKLFF
>NA|NA|TRBJ2-6|TRBV18
TGTGCCAGCTCACCGAGTGGCTCTGGGGCCAACGTCCTGACTTTC
CASSPSGSGANVLTF
>NA|NA|TRBJ2-2|TRBV19
TGTGCCAGTAGGCCCGGCGGGAACACCGGGGAGCTGTTTTTT
CASRPGGNTGELFF
>NA|NA|TRBJ2-1|TRBV28
TGTGCCAGCAGTTCATGGGCGTCTATCTCCTACAATGAGCAGTTCTTC
CASSSWASISYNEQFF
>NA|TRBD1|TRBJ2-1|TRBV11-2
TGTGCCAGCAGCGAAGGCCCGTTGGGGACAGGGTCCTACAATGAGCAGTTCTTC
CASSEGPLGTGSYNEQFF
>once|NA|TRBJ2-5|TRBV5-8
TGTGCCAGCAGCTTGGGGGGGGAGCAGTTCCAAGAGACCCAGTACTTC
CASSLGGEQFQETQYF
>NA|NA|TRBJ1-5|TRBV6-1
TGTGCCAGCAGTGAAGTCCTTTATAGCAATCAGCCCCAGCATTTT
CASSEVLYSNQPQHF
>NA|TRBD1|TRBJ2-5|TRBV14
TGTGCCAGCAGCCAAGACCGGGACAGGCGGGAGACCCAGTACTTC
CASSQDRDRRETQYF
>NA|TRBD1|TRBJ1-1|TRBV19
TGTGCCAGTAGTCCAGGACAGGGAGGGGGCACTGAAGCTTTCTTT
CASSPGQGGGTEAFF
>NA|NA|TRBJ2-2|TRBV27
TGTGCCAGCAGTTTATCCTCGGTAACCGGGGAGCTGTTTTTT
CASSLSSVTGELFF
>NA|TRBD1|TRBJ2-7|TRBV27
TGTGCCAGCAGTTCTCCCGGGACAGGGGGATCAGTTTACGAGCAGTACTTC
CASSSPGTGGSVYEQYF
>NA|TRBD1|TRBJ1-3|TRBV6-6
TGTGCCAGCAGTTACCGCCAGGGGGCTGGGGGAAACACCATATATTTT
CASSYRQGAGGNTIYF
>NA|TRBD2|TRBJ2-2|TRBV7-9
TGTGCCAGCAGCTTAGGCAGCGGGGGAACGAACACCGGGGAGCTGTTTTTT
CASSLGSGGTNTGELFF
>NA|NA|TRBJ1-5|TRBV6-5
TGTGCCAGCAGTTACTCGAGACAGTCCAATCAGCCCCAGCATTTT
CASSYSRQSNQPQHF
>NA|NA|TRBJ2-7|TRBV28
TGTGCCAGCAGTTCCCTGACAGGAGCCTCCTACGAGCAGTACTTC
CASSSLTGASYEQYF
>NA|NA|TRBJ2-3|TRBV7-6
TGTGCCAGCAGCGATCGCAGCACAGATACGCAGTATTTT
CASSDRSTDTQYF
>NA|NA|TRBJ2-2|TRBV7-9
TGTGCCAGCAGCTTAGCTCGCCCCGGGGAGCTGTTTTTT
CASSLARPGELFF
>NA|TRBD1|TRBJ2-4|TRBV2
TGTGCCAGCGAATCAGGGACAGGGGAAGCCAAAAACATTCAGTACTTC
CASESGTGEAKNIQYF
>once|TRBD1|TRBJ1-2|TRBV5-1
TGCGCCAGCAGCGCGGGACAGAAGACCTACACCTTC
CASSAGQKTYTF
>few|NA|TRBJ1-2|TRBV19
TGTGCCACATCTACCCGTGAAAACTATGGCTACACCTTC
CATSTRENYGYTF
>NA|NA|TRBJ2-3|TRBV5-1
TGCGCCAGCAGCTACGGACTGAGCACAGATACGCAGTATTTT
CASSYGLSTDTQYF
>NA|NA|TRBJ2-7|TRBV6-1
TGTGCCAGCAGTGACGGGACATTCTCCTACGAGCAGTACTTC
CASSDGTFSYEQYF